This T cell receptor (beta chain) was captured in a study of T-cell memory formation after mild COVID-19. Study summary: Most TCR clusters belonged to a single donor. General study results and limits: Pre-infection memory held some responding clones, suggesting pre-existing cross-reactive T cells responded. Day 15 to 85 contractors were CD4/CD8 balanced; later expanders leaned CD4+.

The J segment lost 0 bases and the V segment lost 1 base, leaving 10 bases of the junction unmatched. The CDR3 runs to 20 residues. Looked up from germline, CDR1 is MGHRA and CDR2 is YSYEKL. TCRdb re-called the 5' RACE reads through MiXCR, storing one row per CDR3 protein. The sample consists of around 200,000 distinct CDR3 sequences, approximately 30% of them appearing once. On this clonotype itself: Its target is not known.

This sequence was found in an adult woman who had mild COVID-19 (a few samples of this study predate the infection). Cell type and time point are not known. The V and J genes are TRBV4-1 and TRBJ2-6, with 9 bases identical to TRBD1. Material for sequencing was PBMCs or a T cell subset sorted from them (not recorded which). CDR3 protein: CASSQVFLGQGFSGANVLTF. CDR3 coding DNA: TGCGCCAGCAGCCAAGTGTTCTTGGGACAGGGTTTCTCTGGGGCCAACGTCCTGACTTTC.